The present T cell receptor (beta chain) was sequenced within a study of T cell changes during pregnancy in multiple sclerosis. Produced via immunoSEQ multiplex PCR; TCRdb's table is partial and in-frame only. The sample lists around 33,000 clones; approximately 90% were seen once. V lost 5 bases to trimming and J lost 1 base, with 15 bases between them. Germline-derived CDR1 and CDR2 are LNHDA and SQIVND (reference sequence). CDR3 length: 15 residues. Sequenced material: CD4+ T cells from peripheral blood mononuclear cells, taken after pregnancy. The clonotype was recovered from a female donor with multiple sclerosis, enrolled in a pregnancy study. The chain carries TRBV19 and TRBJ2-7, with D maybe TRBD2 (5 bases). The CDR3: CASSLWAGESYEQYF. CDR3 DNA: TGTGCCAGTAGTCTTTGGGCCGGGGAGTCCTACGAGCAGTACTTC.